The 8 T cell receptor beta chains presented below share a single source sample, sequenced in a study of graft-versus-host responses after intestinal transplantation. Clones were read by immunoSEQ multiplex PCR, and TCRdb kept only the in-frame ones, dropping some. The sample includes around 100,000 clones, more than 85% of them seen just once. These receptors' targets are unknown. The source was unstimulated CD4+ T cells sorted from spleen or lymph node cells, collected before transplant. These receptors were collected from a human donor who was the organ donor for an intestinal transplant.

V usage is TRBV11-1 and J usage is TRBJ2-2, with no clear D. The germline CDR1 and CDR2 sequences are SGHAT and FQDESV (reference sequence). This CDR3 has 13 amino acids. V lost 1 base, J lost 9 bases, and 9 bases lay in between. As DNA, the CDR3 is TGTGCCAGCAGCTTAGTTCAGTCCCGGGAGCTGTTTTTT. Its protein is CASSLVQSRELFF.

V is TRBV29-1 and J is TRBJ2-3; 15 bases line up with TRBD2. The CDR3 runs 14 residues. J was trimmed by 7 bases and V by 6 bases; bases with no gene match: 5. The germline V gene has CDR1 SQVTM and CDR2 ANQGSEA. The CDR3 reads CSVWTSGGANTQYF. DNA of the CDR3: TGCAGCGTCTGGACTAGCGGGGGGGCAAATACGCAGTATTTT.

This clone was counted a few times. The chain's CDR3 is CASSFTGSGNTIYF. CDR3 DNA: TGTGCCAGCAGTTTCACAGGCTCTGGAAACACCATATATTTT. The rearrangement uses TRBV27 and TRBJ1-3; a weak D match, TRBD1 (5 bases). The CDR3 is 14 amino acids. Germline-derived CDR1 and CDR2 are MNHEY and SMNVEV (reference sequence). Trimming removed 3 bases at V and 0 bases at J, with 6 bases between.

V usage is TRBV11-2 and J usage is TRBJ1-5; D is possibly TRBD1 (6 bases). Germline CDR1 SGHAT, CDR2 FQNNGV. The germline V and J ends were trimmed by 3 bases and 4 bases, with 10 bases remaining between them. The CDR3 runs 14 residues. The CDR3 DNA sequence: TGTGCCAGCAGCTTGGGGACACATAATCAGCCCCAGCATTTT. Residues: CASSLGTHNQPQHF.

The genes are TRBV5-6 and TRBJ1-4, with 7 bases fitting TRBD1. Germline V gene sequence: CDR1 SGHDT, CDR2 YYEEEE. The length of the CDR3 is 13 residues. The J segment lost 8 bases and the V segment lost 9 bases, leaving 10 bases of the junction unmatched. Here the CDR3 DNA reads TGTGCCACCTCAACAGGGGTAACGGAAAAACTGTTTTTT. This gives the protein CATSTGVTEKLFF. The full variable domain, with the rest looked up from reference TRBV5-6 and TRBJ1-4, is DAGVTQSPTHLIKTRGQQVTLRCSPKSGHDTVSWYQQALGQGPQFIFQYYEEEERQRGNFPDRFSGHQFPNYSSELNVNALLLGDSALYLCATSTGVTEKLFFGSGTQLSVL.

The chain uses TRBV28 and TRBJ2-3, with 8 nucleotides matching TRBD1. V lost 3 bases and J lost 6; bases outside the gene matches: 11. This CDR3 contains 16 residues. Germline V gives CDR1 MDHEN, CDR2 SYDVKM. In DNA, the CDR3 is TGTGCCAGCAGTTTCCCCTGGACAGGGTTTATCGATACGCAGTATTTT. Translating it yields CASSFPWTGFIDTQYF.

V usage is TRBV30 and J usage is TRBJ1-5; 7 bases are shared with TRBD1. The CDR3 sequence is 14 residues long. CDR1 is GTSNPN and CDR2 is SVGIG in the germline V gene (reference sequence). V shed 2 bases and J 1 base; nucleotides not matched to a gene: 2. CDR3 in amino acids: CAWSKGGSNQPQHF. In nucleotides, the CDR3 is TGTGCCTGGAGTAAAGGGGGCAGCAATCAGCCCCAGCATTTT.

The chain recombines TRBV10-3 with TRBJ2-2; D gene ambiguous. Germline loops: CDR1 ENHRY, CDR2 SYGVKD. Trimming cost V 1 base and J 7 bases, with 4 bases left between them. This CDR3 is 12 amino acids long. In nucleotides, the CDR3 is TGTGCCATCAGTGAGTTCGGCGGGGAGCTGTTTTTT. Translating gives CAISEFGGELFF.